This entry lists 8 T cell receptor beta chains sequenced from one sample in a study of identical twins. TCRdb re-analysed the 5' RACE reads in MiXCR, keeping a single row per CDR3 protein. This table has a few hundred thousand distinct CDR3 sequences, around 9.6% appearing once. This sample also belongs to another study, concerning yellow fever vaccine responses in identical twins.

The sample consisted of PBMCs. The receptors were gathered from a woman under 30 in good health.

There are a few counts of this clonotype. The rearrangement links TRBV25-1 to TRBJ2-7; no clear D. The germline gives CDR1 MGHDK, CDR2 SYGVNS. There are 13 residues in the CDR3. The V end was cut by 3 bases, the J end by 6 bases, with 12 bases between. The CDR3 region has the DNA TGTGCCAGCAGTGATGAGGTCTGGGGCGAGCAGTACTTC. Amino acid sequence: CASSDEVWGEQYF.

This clonotype was counted a few times. The chain has TRBV6-1 and TRBJ2-7; 9 bases align to TRBD1. This CDR3 is built from 16 residues. With V trimmed by 5 bases and J by 5 bases, 13 bases remained unmatched. Looked up from germline, CDR1 is MNHNS and CDR2 is SASEGT. The chain's CDR3 is CASSPTPGTGYHEQYF. The DNA of the CDR3 is TGTGCCAGCAGTCCTACCCCCGGGACAGGGTACCACGAGCAGTACTTC.

There are a few counts of this clonotype. The J gene is TRBJ2-7, the V gene TRBV27; 7 bases agree with TRBD1. The CDR3 is 14 residues long. Trimming removed 8 bases from V and 3 bases from J; junction bases left unmatched: 10. Germline V lookup: CDR1 MNHEY, CDR2 SMNVEV (reference sequence). In DNA, the CDR3 is TGTGCCAGCGCTCTTGGGACAGCCGTCTACGAGCAGTACTTC. Translation gives CASALGTAVYEQYF.

This clonotype was seen ten or more times. V gene TRBV12-3 or TRBV12-4 combines with J gene TRBJ2-7; the match to TRBD2 covers 11 bases. The CDR3 totals 14 residues. The V segment lost 6 bases and the J segment 2 bases; nucleotides outside the gene matches: 3. CDR3 in amino acids: CASSLTSGTYEQYF. In DNA, the CDR3 is TGTGCCAGCAGCCTGACTAGCGGGACCTACGAGCAGTACTTC.

Ten or more counts support this clonotype. The V and J genes are TRBV10-2 and TRBJ2-1; 11 nucleotides match TRBD1. The CDR3 runs to 16 residues. Germline V gives CDR1 WSHSY, CDR2 SAAADI. After removal of 4 bases from V and 8 bases from J, the junction contained 10 bases not matched to a gene. The CDR3, as DNA: TGCGCCAGCAGTGGGACCGGGACAGGGGGTAAGGATGAGCAGTTCTTC. Its protein product is CASSGTGTGGKDEQFF.

This clonotype appeared many times. The rearrangement links TRBV5-1 to TRBJ2-7; weak D call: TRBD1 (7 bases). Trimming left V 4 bases short and J 7 bases short, with 15 bases between. The CDR3 runs 13 residues. The germline V gene encodes CDR1 SGHRS and CDR2 YFSETQ. The CDR3 DNA reads TGCGCCAGCAGCCCAGAGACAGGGAGGGAGCAGTACTTC. Its translation: CASSPETGREQYF.

Ten or more counts support this clonotype. The V and J genes are TRBV18 and TRBJ2-3, with D uncertain. V dropped 9 bases and J dropped 4 bases, with 14 bases sitting between them. The CDR3 totals 13 residues. Germline CDR1 and CDR2: KGHSH and LQKENI. As DNA, the CDR3 is TGTGCCAGTCGCGGTGCCGCGGCAGATACGCAGTATTTT. This encodes CASRGAAADTQYF.

This clonotype was recorded a few times. The J gene is TRBJ2-3, the V gene TRBV6-1; D uncertain. The V gene lost 7 bases and the J gene lost 2 bases, with 16 bases spanning the gap. Germline CDR1 is MNHNS and CDR2 is SASEGT. The CDR3 contains 15 residues. For the CDR3, the DNA is TGTGCCAGCAACAGTGGGTTTTCGACCACAGATACGCAGTATTTT. Translated: CASNSGFSTTDTQYF.